Sequencing of this TCR beta chain was carried out in a study of blood T cell repertoires in COVID-19. Study-level information: Sites across the United States, Italy and Spain contributed samples from acute and convalescent COVID-19. PBMCs, B-cell-depleted T cells, or T cells were the source of the cDNA or gDNA that made up the material.

Per the authors' pipeline: Amplification from reference gene primers served as the basis for estimated nucleated cell counts. Profiling relied on immunoSEQ multiplex PCR, and the TCRdb table lists in-frame clones only, not all of them. That table is the source of V, J and clone size, and D and trimming were worked out from the DNA. The sample includes around 30,000 clones, roughly 85% of them seen just once. This clone was found once. The germline CDR1 and CDR2 sequences are SGHTA and FQGTGA. V lost 5 bases to trimming and J lost 4 bases; unmatched junction nucleotides: 6. This CDR3 contains 15 residues.

The clonotype originates from a human donor in a cohort sampled during active COVID-19. This chain uses TRBV7-3 with TRBJ2-3; 10 nucleotides agree with TRBD1. Sequenced material: peripheral blood. The CDR3 reads CASSPRQGASDTQYF. CDR3 DNA: TGTGCCAGCAGCCCCAGACAGGGGGCGTCAGATACGCAGTATTTT.